This T cell receptor beta chain was captured by sequencing in a study of molecular identifiers for immune sequencing clone quantification. V was pared by 6 bases and J by 3 bases, with 11 bases between. The CDR3 consists of 13 residues. TCRdb re-called the PCR reads through MiXCR, storing one row per CDR3 protein. The sample records about 500,000 distinct CDR3 sequences, around 23% being singletons. This clonotype occurred many times. V and J are TRBV12-3 or TRBV12-4 and TRBJ2-5; D is undetermined. The clonotype originates from a human donor in good health. Some libraries in this study had Jurkat cell RNA spiked in. Sequences were obtained from naive CD8+ T cells from blood, with Jurkat cell RNA spiked in. Subset here: FACS-sorted CD8+CD4-CCR7+CD45RA+ naive T cells. The CDR3 loop reads CASSFPGKETQYF. The CDR3 DNA follows: TGTGCCAGCAGCTTCCCAGGAAAAGAGACCCAGTACTTC.